The clone carrying this T cell receptor (beta chain) was detected many times. This CDR3 region has 16 residues. V lost 2 bases to trimming and J lost 2 bases, with 15 bases between them. Germline lookup yields CDR1 DFQATT and CDR2 SNEGSKA (reference sequence). These data come from a study of T cells in Graves' hyperthyroidism and ophthalmopathy. Amplified TCR beta CDR3 regions came from RNA transcripts. First-round RT-PCR with HTBI primers amplified the TCR CDR3 region. TCRdb recomputed calls from the multiplex PCR reads with MiXCR, one row per CDR3 protein. The profile shows about 510,000 distinct CDR3 sequences, about 14% of them singletons.

The gene calls are TRBV20-1 and TRBJ2-2; possibly TRBD1 for D (6 bases). The sequenced sample consisted of blood. This TCR derives from a middle-aged woman with Graves' hyperthyroidism. The chain's CDR3 is CSARRPGQINTGELFF. DNA for the CDR3: TGCAGTGCTAGACGCCCAGGACAGATTAACACCGGGGAGCTGTTTTTT.